These 7 T cell receptor beta chains came from one sample sequenced in a study of spatial heterogeneity in lung cancer. Overall study findings and caveats: The study found that expanded intratumoral alpha and beta TCR counts tracked tumor mutation counts.

Time point here: sample taken at primary tumor resection. TCRdb re-derived calls from the 5' RACE reads in MiXCR, one entry per CDR3 protein. The sample lists approximately 10,000 distinct CDR3 sequences; 14% to 15% were seen once. These receptors' targets are unknown. The source was lung tumor tissue, collected at surgery. The receptors stem from a male donor with early-stage non-small cell lung cancer.

This clonotype was detected ten times or more. V usage is TRBV7-2 and J usage is TRBJ2-7; 7 bases are a match to TRBD2. The CDR3 contains 16 residues. V gave up 5 bases and J gave up 6 bases; unmatched junction bases: 16. Germline V CDR1 and CDR2: SGHTA, FQGNSA. CDR3 sequence (DNA): TGTGCCAGCAGCCGTATGAGTGGGAGGGGTTCGGGCGAGCAGTACTTC. It codes for CASSRMSGRGSGEQYF. Complete variable domain (other parts from reference TRBV7-2 and TRBJ2-7): GAGVSQSPSNKVTEKGKDVELRCDPISGHTALYWYRQSLGQGLEFLIYFQGNSAPDKSGLPSDRFSAERTGGSVSTLTIQRTQQEDSAVYLCASSRMSGRGSGEQYFGPGTRLTVT.

The V gene is TRBV7-8, the J gene TRBJ2-5, with 9 nucleotides matching TRBD1. The CDR3 is made up of 13 amino acids. Germline V lookup: CDR1 SGHVS, CDR2 FQNEAQ. Losses at the gene ends were 8 bases for V and 5 bases for J; bases not matched to a gene: 6. The CDR3 DNA reads TGTGCCAGCGACACAGGGGGCTTGGAGACCCAGTACTTC. This gives the protein CASDTGGLETQYF.

This clonotype was recorded many times. The chain carries TRBV5-1 and TRBJ1-5; D is ambiguous. V lost 0 bases and J lost 2, with 9 bases in between. This CDR3 contains 15 residues. Looked up from germline, CDR1 is SGHRS and CDR2 is YFSETQ. The CDR3 coding sequence is TGCGCCAGCAGCTTGGATGGGTCGGGCAATCAGCCCCAGCATTTT. It specifies CASSLDGSGNQPQHF.

The table lists this clonotype with many counts. The DNA for the CDR3 is TGTGCCAGCAGCCGAGAACCGGCGGGGGGTGAAAAACTGTTTTTT. It codes for CASSREPAGGEKLFF. J is TRBJ1-4 and V is TRBV5-4; D might be TRBD1 (5 bases). This CDR3 spans 15 amino acids. Germline CDR1 SGHNT, CDR2 YYREEE (reference sequence). Trimming stripped 4 bases from V and 7 bases from J, with 17 bases between.

This clonotype was seen ten or more times. The genes are TRBV9 and TRBJ1-2; 7 nucleotides line up with TRBD1. The ends lost 4 bases at V and 8 bases at J; junction bases unmatched: 11. CDR1 is SGDLS, CDR2 YYNGEE, per germline. CDR3 size: 14 residues. The CDR3 reads CASSHDGRGLGYTF. CDR3 nucleotides: TGTGCCAGCAGCCACGATGGAAGGGGGCTCGGCTACACCTTC.

This clonotype occurred many times. The rearrangement links TRBV27 to TRBJ1-5, with TRBD1 matching over 9 bases. CDR3 size: 15 residues. V lost 1 base to trimming and J lost 4 bases; unmatched junction nucleotides: 2. CDR1 MNHEY and CDR2 SMNVEV come from the germline V gene (reference sequence). CDR3 loop: CASSLYGTGNQPQHF. CDR3 DNA sequence: TGTGCCAGCAGTTTATATGGGACAGGGAATCAGCCCCAGCATTTT.

This clonotype has ten or more counts. The CDR3 coding sequence is TGTGCCAGCAGCTTAGCACAGTACCAAGAGACCCAGTACTTC. Translated: CASSLAQYQETQYF. The chain links TRBV7-2 to TRBJ2-5, with no clear D. V lost 0 bases, J lost 0 bases, and 5 bases lay in between. Germline CDR1 and CDR2: SGHTA and FQGNSA. CDR3 length: 14 residues.